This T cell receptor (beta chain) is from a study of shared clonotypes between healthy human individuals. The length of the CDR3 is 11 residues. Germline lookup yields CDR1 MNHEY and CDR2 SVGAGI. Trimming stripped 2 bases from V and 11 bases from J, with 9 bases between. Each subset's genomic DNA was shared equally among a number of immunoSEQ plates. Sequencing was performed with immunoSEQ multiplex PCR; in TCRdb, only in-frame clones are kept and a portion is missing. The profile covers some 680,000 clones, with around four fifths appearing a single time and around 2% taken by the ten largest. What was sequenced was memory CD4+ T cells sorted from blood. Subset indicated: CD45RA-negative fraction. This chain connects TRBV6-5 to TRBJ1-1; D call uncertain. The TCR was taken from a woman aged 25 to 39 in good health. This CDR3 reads CASSYRGSAFF. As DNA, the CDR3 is TGTGCCAGCAGTTACCGGGGTTCGGCTTTCTTT.